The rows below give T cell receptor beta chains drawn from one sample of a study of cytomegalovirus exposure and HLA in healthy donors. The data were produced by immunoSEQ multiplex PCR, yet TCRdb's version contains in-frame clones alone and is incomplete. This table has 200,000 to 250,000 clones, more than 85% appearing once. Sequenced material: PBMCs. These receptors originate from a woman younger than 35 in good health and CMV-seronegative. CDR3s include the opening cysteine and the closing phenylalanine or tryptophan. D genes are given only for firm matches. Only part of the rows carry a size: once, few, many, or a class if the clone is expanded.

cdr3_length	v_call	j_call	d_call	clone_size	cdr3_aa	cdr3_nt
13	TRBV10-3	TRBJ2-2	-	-	CATSSTSPGELFF	TGTGCCACCTCCAGTACTAGTCCCGGGGAGCTGTTTTTT
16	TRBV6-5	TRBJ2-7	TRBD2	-	CASSYSVGLADYEQYF	TGTGCCAGCAGTTACTCAGTCGGTCTAGCGGACTACGAGCAGTACTTC
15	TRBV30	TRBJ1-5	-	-	CAWSVRSGSNQPQHF	TGTGCCTGGAGTGTACGGTCGGGGAGCAATCAGCCCCAGCATTTT
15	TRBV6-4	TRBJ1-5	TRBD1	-	CASSTTGDSNQPQHF	TGTGCCAGCAGTACTACAGGGGATAGCAATCAGCCCCAGCATTTT
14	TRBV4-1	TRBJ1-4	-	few	CASSQARRDEKLFF	TGCGCCAGCAGCCAAGCGCGCAGGGATGAAAAACTGTTTTTT
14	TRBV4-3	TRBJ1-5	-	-	CASSQAQGYQPQHF	TGCGCCAGCAGCCAAGCTCAGGGATATCAGCCCCAGCATTTT
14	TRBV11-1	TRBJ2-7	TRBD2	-	CASSFSSGKYEQYF	TGTGCCAGCAGCTTCTCTAGCGGGAAATACGAGCAGTACTTC
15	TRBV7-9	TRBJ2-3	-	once	CASSLVGRNTDTQYF	TGTGCCAGCAGCTTAGTTGGCAGGAACACAGATACGCAGTATTTT
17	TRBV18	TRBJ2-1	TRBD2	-	CASSPISAREGYNEQFF	TGTGCCAGCTCACCCATCTCAGCGCGGGAGGGGTACAATGAGCAGTTCTTC
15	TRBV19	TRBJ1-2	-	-	CASSRGNTGNYGYTF	TGTGCCAGTAGTAGGGGAAATACAGGGAACTATGGCTACACCTTC
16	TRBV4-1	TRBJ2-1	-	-	CASSQVRVRSYNEQFF	TGCGCCAGCAGCCAAGTCAGGGTTAGGTCCTACAATGAGCAGTTCTTC
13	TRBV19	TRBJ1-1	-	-	CATTLGPNTEAFF	TGTGCCACCACTCTGGGGCCGAACACTGAAGCTTTCTTT
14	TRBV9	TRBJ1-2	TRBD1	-	CASSVSQGYYGYTF	TGTGCCAGCAGCGTATCACAGGGGTACTATGGCTACACCTTC
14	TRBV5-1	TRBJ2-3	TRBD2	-	CAGSSRTSGDTQYF	TGCGCCGGCAGCTCGAGGACTAGCGGGGATACGCAGTATTTT
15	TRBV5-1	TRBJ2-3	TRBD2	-	CASSLEAGETDTQYF	TGCGCCAGCAGCTTGGAGGCGGGGGAAACAGATACGCAGTATTTT
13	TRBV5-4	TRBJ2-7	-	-	CASSLAGPYEQYF	TGTGCCAGCAGCTTGGCAGGGCCCTACGAGCAGTACTTC
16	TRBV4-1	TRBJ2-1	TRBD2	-	CASSQVPAGSYNEQFF	TGCGCCAGCAGCCAAGTTCCAGCGGGGTCCTACAATGAGCAGTTCTTC
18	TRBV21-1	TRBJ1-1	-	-	CASSQACGFYRVDTEAFF	TGTGCCAGCAGCCAAGCGTGCGGGTTTTATCGCGTGGACACTGAAGCTTTCTTT
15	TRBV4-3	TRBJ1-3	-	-	CASSQGGYSGNTIYF	TGCGCCAGCAGCCAAGGAGGATACTCTGGAAACACCATATATTTT
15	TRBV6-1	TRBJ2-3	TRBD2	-	CASSVGLAGGNTQYF	TGTGCCAGCAGTGTGGGACTAGCGGGAGGGAATACGCAGTATTTT
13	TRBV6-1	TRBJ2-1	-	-	CASSETGSNEQFF	TGTGCCAGCAGTGAAACAGGGTCCAATGAGCAGTTCTTC
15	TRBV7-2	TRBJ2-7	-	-	CASSLGGINSYEQYF	TGTGCCAGCAGCTTAGGAGGGATAAACTCCTACGAGCAGTACTTC
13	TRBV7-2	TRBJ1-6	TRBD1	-	CASTGQYNSPLHF	TGTGCCAGCACGGGACAGTATAATTCACCCCTCCACTTT
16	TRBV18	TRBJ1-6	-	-	CASSLWASPVDSPLHF	TGTGCCAGCTCCCTCTGGGCCTCCCCGGTGGATTCACCCCTCCACTTT
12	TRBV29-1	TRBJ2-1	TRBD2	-	CSGHSGAALQFF	TGCAGCGGCCATAGCGGGGCGGCCCTGCAGTTCTTC
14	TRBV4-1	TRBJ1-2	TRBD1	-	CASSQIGRGDGYTF	TGCGCCAGCAGCCAAATAGGCAGGGGGGATGGCTACACCTTC
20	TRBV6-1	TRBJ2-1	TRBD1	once	CASSVFGAGQGPSSYNEQFF	TGTGCCAGCAGTGTTTTTGGGGCCGGACAGGGCCCGAGCTCCTACAATGAGCAGTTCTTC
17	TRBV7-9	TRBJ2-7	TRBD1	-	CASSDRDRGRISYEQYF	TGTGCCAGCAGCGACCGGGACAGGGGGCGGATCTCCTACGAGCAGTACTTC